A single sample gave rise to the 12 T cell receptor beta chains below, sequenced in a study of blood T cell repertoires in COVID-19. Sequenced by immunoSEQ multiplex PCR; TCRdb stores in-frame clones only, minus some. The sample lists about 220,000 clones, 80% to 85% occurring once. The sequencing input was peripheral blood. The receptors derive from a woman aged 55 to 70 with acute or convalescent COVID-19.

The chain uses TRBV28 and TRBJ2-7; D is uncertain. The CDR3 is made up of 16 amino acids. Germline CDR1 is MDHEN and CDR2 is SYDVKM. V lost 5 bases and J lost 4, with 21 bases in between. The CDR3 coding sequence is TGTGCCAGCAGTCCATCTCCTGGGCTTCAAACGTACGAGCAGTACTTC. Its translation is CASSPSPGLQTYEQYF. The full variable domain, rest sourced from reference TRBV28 and TRBJ2-7, is DVKVTQSSRYLVKRTGEKVFLECVQDMDHENMFWYRQDPGLGLRLIYFSYDVKMKEKGDIPEGYSVSREKKERFSLILESASTNQTSMYLCASSPSPGLQTYEQYFGPGTRLTVT.

CDR3 amino acids: CASSRRTDGYTF. The CDR3 coding sequence is TGTGCCAGCAGCCGCCGGACAGATGGCTACACCTTC. The chain couples TRBV3-1 (or the pseudogene TRBV3-2) to TRBJ1-2, with TRBD1 as a possible D gene (6 bases). Germline-derived CDR1 and CDR2 are LGHDT and YNNKEL (reference sequence). The CDR3 has 12 amino acids. Trimming removed 4 bases from V and 6 bases from J, with 9 bases in between.

The chain links TRBV12-3 or TRBV12-4 to TRBJ1-2; D is undetermined. Trimming stripped 3 bases from V and 8 bases from J, with 10 bases between. CDR3 length equals 12 residues. CDR3 residues: CASSLFPLGYTF. CDR3 DNA sequence: TGTGCCAGCAGTTTGTTCCCCCTAGGCTACACCTTC.

The rearrangement links TRBV9 to TRBJ1-2; 7 nucleotides align to TRBD1. The CDR3 is made up of 12 amino acids. J gave up 6 bases and V 4 bases, and 3 bases lay outside the gene matches. CDR1 and CDR2 from the germline V gene are SGDLS and YYNGEE. CDR3: CASSIGGHGYTF. The CDR3 DNA sequence: TGTGCCAGCAGCATAGGGGGCCATGGCTACACCTTC.

This rearrangement joins TRBV5-1 to TRBJ2-1, with TRBD1 matching 9 bases. Germline-derived CDR1 and CDR2 are SGHRS and YFSETQ. The CDR3 is 15 amino acids. The ends lost 3 bases at V and 3 bases at J; junction bases unmatched: 4. CDR3 in DNA: TGCGCCAGCAGCTGGGGACAGGGAAACTACAATGAGCAGTTCTTC. Translation gives CASSWGQGNYNEQFF.

This chain connects TRBV6-5 to TRBJ1-4, with 12 bases identical to TRBD1. J was trimmed by 8 bases and V by 10 bases; bases with no gene match: 5. The length of the CDR3 is 13 residues. CDR1 and CDR2 (germline): MNHEY, SVGAGI. CDR3 bases: TGTGCCATCCCCGGGACAGGGGGCGAAAAACTGTTTTTT. Protein sequence: CAIPGTGGEKLFF.

This sequence joins TRBV18 and TRBJ1-6, with a weak D call TRBD1 (6 bases). Germline CDR1 is KGHSH and CDR2 is LQKENI. Trimming pared 5 bases from V and 5 bases from J, leaving 13 bases between. The CDR3 consists of 15 residues. The CDR3 reads CASSEQGFDNSPLHF. The DNA of the CDR3 is TGTGCCAGCTCAGAACAGGGTTTTGATAATTCACCCCTCCACTTT. Full variable domain (remainder filled in from reference TRBV18 and TRBJ1-6): NAGVMQNPRHLVRRRGQEARLRCSPMKGHSHVYWYRQLPEEGLKFMVYLQKENIIDESGMPKERFSAEFPKEGPSILRIQQVVRGDSAAYFCASSEQGFDNSPLHFGNGTRLTVT.

This sequence joins TRBV30 and TRBJ2-7, with a tentative D call TRBD1 (6 bases). Trimming left V 2 bases short and J 3 bases short, with 14 bases between. Germline-derived CDR1 and CDR2 are GTSNPN and SVGIG (reference sequence). There are 14 residues in the CDR3. The chain's CDR3 is CAWSTTSRGYEQYF. CDR3 nucleotide sequence: TGTGCCTGGAGTACGACGAGCAGGGGCTACGAGCAGTACTTC.

V is TRBV27 and J is TRBJ2-4; D not certain. The CDR3 has 16 amino acids. In germline, CDR1 is MNHEY, CDR2 SMNVEV (reference sequence). V was shortened by 5 bases and J by 1 base, with 15 bases between the two germline ends. CDR3 loop: CASSPPGPSAKNIQYF. Written as DNA, the CDR3 is TGTGCCAGCAGTCCTCCGGGTCCGTCGGCCAAAAACATTCAGTACTTC.

This rearrangement joins TRBV5-1 to TRBJ1-1; D is unclear. Germline loops: CDR1 SGHRS, CDR2 YFSETQ. V was clipped by 0 bases and J by 7 bases, with 7 bases between them. The CDR3 extends over 12 amino acids. The CDR3 reads CASSLEGVEAFF. CDR3 sequence (DNA): TGCGCCAGCAGCTTGGAGGGAGTTGAAGCTTTCTTT.

This clone was seen a handful of times. The V gene is TRBV9, the J gene TRBJ2-2; 9 bases line up with TRBD1. V dropped 3 bases and J dropped 3; count of bases not matched to a gene: 9. There are 17 residues in the CDR3. Germline V CDR1 and CDR2: SGDLS, YYNGEE. The CDR3 sequence is CASSATGGKIDTGELFF. The CDR3 DNA reads as TGTGCCAGCAGCGCGACAGGGGGTAAAATAGACACCGGGGAGCTGTTTTTT.

V usage is TRBV11-2 and J usage is TRBJ2-3, with D tentatively TRBD2 (5 bases). The V end was cut by 3 bases, the J end by 4 bases, with 17 bases between. The CDR3 consists of 16 residues. Germline V lookup: CDR1 SGHAT, CDR2 FQNNGV. The CDR3: CASSFLLDVFADTQYF. CDR3 coding DNA: TGTGCCAGCAGCTTCCTACTAGACGTGTTCGCAGATACGCAGTATTTT.